The 18 T cell receptor beta chains below come from one sample, sequenced in a study of CD8 T cells in ankylosing spondylitis. These receptors have no known antigen. In TCRdb, the 5' RACE reads were re-called with MiXCR into one record per CDR3 protein. The table includes approximately 440,000 distinct CDR3 sequences, 15% to 20% detected once. Study-wide findings and caveats: A TCR beta motif of 8 or 9 highly homologous variants appeared characteristic of ankylosing spondylitis blood.

Material for sequencing was blood, either unsorted or a sorted T cell fraction (not recorded which). These receptors came from a male donor with ankylosing spondylitis.

CDR3 bases: TGTGCCAGCAGCCAAGGTGCCGGACAGGGTGTTTTAGGTAACACTGAAGCTTTCTTT. Protein sequence: CASSQGAGQGVLGNTEAFF. V gene TRBV3-1 combines with J gene TRBJ1-1, with TRBD1 matching over 8 bases. CDR1 is LGHDT and CDR2 is YNNKEL in the germline V gene (reference sequence). Germline trimming cut 1 base from V and 2 bases from J; bases unmatched to any gene: 15. The CDR3 totals 19 residues.

J is TRBJ2-2 and V is TRBV5-1, with TRBD2 identical over 7 bases. The trim removed 5 bases at V and 1 base at J, leaving 5 bases unmatched. This CDR3 comprises 15 residues. Germline lookup yields CDR1 SGHRS and CDR2 YFSETQ. CDR3 protein: CASRDGLVNTGELFF. Here the CDR3 DNA reads TGCGCCAGCAGGGACGGACTAGTGAACACCGGGGAGCTGTTTTTT.

This clonotype has a handful of counts. Given a much more abundant clone one base away, this may be a read error. The chain uses TRBV9 and TRBJ2-6; D might be TRBD1 (5 bases). V lost 0 bases, J lost 2 bases, and 6 bases lay in between. Germline CDR1 SGDLS, CDR2 YYNGEE. This CDR3 region has 15 residues. In nucleotides, the CDR3 is TGTGCCAGCAGCGTAGAAGGGGCTGGGGCCAACGTCCTGACTTTC. This gives the protein CASSVEGAGANVLTF.

There are a few counts of this clonotype. This chain joins TRBV12-3 or TRBV12-4 and TRBJ2-2; D possibly corresponds to TRBD1 (6 bases). Trimming took 6 bases from V and 4 from J, leaving 15 bases between them. This CDR3 has 15 residues. The DNA of the CDR3 is TGTGCCAGCAGACCTCCGGGACAAGCCACCGGGGAGCTGTTTTTT. Residues: CASRPPGQATGELFF.

This clonotype showed up just once. The chain carries TRBV5-8 and TRBJ1-1; D is perhaps TRBD1 (5 bases). Trimming pared 4 bases from V and 4 bases from J, leaving 17 bases between. This CDR3 is 15 amino acids long. Germline CDR1 reads SGHTS; CDR2 reads YDEGEE. The CDR3 loop reads CASSPRGVRATEAFF. CDR3 nucleotides: TGTGCCAGCAGCCCCCGGGGGGTTCGAGCCACTGAAGCTTTCTTT.

This clonotype was detected only a few times. V is TRBV6-2 or TRBV6-3 and J is TRBJ2-2; the match to TRBD1 covers 8 bases. CDR3 length: 16 amino acids. With V trimmed by 6 bases and J by 5 bases, 11 bases remained unmatched. The germline V gene encodes CDR1 MNHEY and CDR2 SVGEGT. The CDR3 region is CASSSLRGRGTGELFF. As DNA, the CDR3 is TGTGCCAGCAGCTCTCTCAGGGGGCGCGGGACCGGGGAGCTGTTTTTT.

The V and J genes are TRBV4-1 and TRBJ2-1; possibly TRBD2 for D (5 bases). The V end lost 1 base, the J end lost 5 bases, and 12 bases lay between the germline ends. Germline V gene lookup returns CDR1 MGHRA and CDR2 YSYEKL. This CDR3 is built from 15 residues. The CDR3 bases are TGCGCCAGCAGCCAAGGGGGTAAGGGAGACAATGAGCAGTTCTTC. This codes for CASSQGGKGDNEQFF.

This clonotype showed up just a few times. V usage is TRBV5-1 and J usage is TRBJ2-3, with D maybe TRBD1 (8 bases). With 4 bases removed from V and 1 base from J, the gap between germline ends came to 13 bases. The CDR3 totals 15 residues. Germline assignment: CDR1 SGHRS and CDR2 YFSETQ. For the CDR3, the DNA is TGCGCCAGCAGCAGAACAGGGGGGGGCACAGATACGCAGTATTTT. Its translation is CASSRTGGGTDTQYF.

The gene calls are TRBV20-1 and TRBJ2-5, with D perhaps TRBD2 (7 bases). CDR1 is DFQATT and CDR2 is SNEGSKA in the germline V gene (reference sequence). The V end was cut by 4 bases, the J end by 5 bases, with 14 bases between. The CDR3 covers 13 residues. This CDR3 reads CSAIRGAEETQYF. The CDR3 nucleotides read TGCAGTGCTATTCGGGGGGCAGAGGAGACCCAGTACTTC.

J is TRBJ2-7 and V is TRBV20-1; TRBD2 matches at 7 bases. V was clipped by 2 bases and J by 2 bases; unmatched bases: 3. The CDR3 is 13 residues long. Germline values: CDR1 DFQATT, CDR2 SNEGSKA (reference sequence). The CDR3 loop is CSARPGLAYEQYF. For the CDR3, the DNA is TGCAGTGCTAGACCCGGACTAGCCTACGAGCAGTACTTC.

This clonotype was observed a handful of times. This rearrangement joins TRBV7-2 to TRBJ2-7, with a weak D call TRBD1 (7 bases). The V gene lost 7 bases and the J gene lost 4 bases, with 20 bases spanning the gap. The CDR3 loop spans 15 amino acids. CDR1 SGHTA and CDR2 FQGNSA come from the germline V gene. The CDR3 DNA reads as TGTGCCAGCAATCCTGGGGGGACAGAGAAATACGAGCAGTACTTC. It translates to CASNPGGTEKYEQYF.

This clonotype was seen only a few times. This sequence joins TRBV6-2 or TRBV6-3 and TRBJ2-2; D is perhaps TRBD2 (5 bases). V lost 6 bases to trimming and J lost 3 bases, with 14 bases between them. The length of the CDR3 is 15 residues. CDR1 is MNHEY and CDR2 is SVGEGT in the germline V gene. Written as DNA, the CDR3 is TGTGCCAGCAGAGATGCTAGCCGGGACACCGGGGAGCTGTTTTTT. Translation gives CASRDASRDTGELFF.

This chain uses TRBV27 with TRBJ1-6; a weak D match, TRBD1 (5 bases). Trimming stripped 10 bases from V and 5 bases from J, with 15 bases between. The CDR3 loop spans 14 amino acids. CDR1 is MNHEY, CDR2 SMNVEV, per germline (reference sequence). The CDR3: CATRTSPDNSPLHF. In DNA form, the CDR3 reads TGTGCCACCCGGACAAGTCCGGATAATTCACCCCTCCACTTT.

CDR3 residues: CASSRGQPRGYGYTF. Here the CDR3 DNA reads TGCGCCAGCAGCCGAGGACAGCCGCGCGGATATGGCTACACCTTC. The chain has TRBV5-1 and TRBJ1-2; D might be TRBD1 (6 bases). The V end was cut by 4 bases, the J end by 5 bases, with 18 bases between. The CDR3 runs to 15 residues. Germline values: CDR1 SGHRS, CDR2 YFSETQ. Full variable domain (missing parts from reference TRBV5-1 and TRBJ1-2): KAGVTQTPRYLIKTRGQQVTLSCSPISGHRSVSWYQQTPGQGLQFLFEYFSETQRNKGNFPGRFSGRQFSNSRSEMNVSTLELGDSALYLCASSRGQPRGYGYTFGSGTRLTVV.

This clonotype occurred many times. This chain uses TRBV5-1 with TRBJ2-3, with 11 bases identical to TRBD2. This CDR3 has 15 amino acids. The J segment lost 4 bases and the V segment lost 5 bases, leaving 6 bases of the junction unmatched. Germline CDR1 reads SGHRS; CDR2 reads YFSETQ. This CDR3 is CASSYTSGGADTQYF. For the CDR3, the DNA is TGCGCCAGCAGTTATACTAGCGGGGGAGCAGATACGCAGTATTTT.

The V and J genes are TRBV21-1 and TRBJ2-7; TRBD2, the D gene given by the table, was not confirmed from the DNA. TRBV21-1 is an annotated pseudogene. The length of the CDR3 is 18 residues. CDR3 coding DNA: TGTGCCAGCAGCCTTAGAAGTGCTAGCACCGCCAGCTCCTACGAGCAGTACTTC. It specifies CASSLRSASTASSYEQYF.

This clonotype was recorded a few times. The chain joins TRBV7-2 to TRBJ2-1, with D perhaps assigned TRBD1 or TRBD2 (6 bases each). Looked up from germline, CDR1 is SGHTA and CDR2 is FQGNSA. There are 16 residues in the CDR3. Trimming cost V 1 base and J 2 bases, with 12 bases left between them. The CDR3 region is CASSLEGGVTYNEQFF. CDR3 nucleotide sequence: TGTGCCAGCAGCTTAGAGGGGGGAGTGACCTACAATGAGCAGTTCTTC. The entire variable domain, with the rest obtained from reference TRBV7-2 and TRBJ2-1, is as follows: GAGVSQSPSNKVTEKGKDVELRCDPISGHTALYWYRQSLGQGLEFLIYFQGNSAPDKSGLPSDRFSAERTGGSVSTLTIQRTQQEDSAVYLCASSLEGGVTYNEQFFGPGTRLTVL.

Notes on this clonotype: A junction boundary mismatches the germline segment, possibly from a read error. The chain employs TRBV7-9 and TRBJ2-1; 9 bases are a match to TRBD1. Per germline, CDR1 SEHNR and CDR2 FQNEAQ (reference sequence). The CDR3 has 11 residues. CDR3 sequence (DNA): TGTGCCAGCAGCTTCGGACAGGGGAGACTCTTC. Translated: CASSFGQGRLF.